This entry features one TCR beta chain sequence. Clones were sequenced by immunoSEQ multiplex PCR, and TCRdb holds only the in-frame ones, with some missing. This table has tens of thousands of clones, about four fifths appearing once. The record originates from a study of OX40 agonist ivuxolimab in advanced cancers. V was clipped by 5 bases and J by 4 bases, with 8 bases between them. Germline CDR1 reads MNHNY; CDR2 reads SVGAGI (reference sequence). The CDR3 is 12 residues long. V usage is TRBV6-6 and J usage is TRBJ1-2, with D hard to call. The material sequenced was CD4+ or CD8+ T cells sorted from blood, taken in a trial of the OX40 agonist ivuxolimab. This receptor was obtained from an adult with an advanced solid tumor such as melanoma, head and neck, liver or kidney cancer. As DNA, the CDR3 is TGTGCCAGCAGTCTACCCTCCTATGGCTACACCTTC. Translating it yields CASSLPSYGYTF.